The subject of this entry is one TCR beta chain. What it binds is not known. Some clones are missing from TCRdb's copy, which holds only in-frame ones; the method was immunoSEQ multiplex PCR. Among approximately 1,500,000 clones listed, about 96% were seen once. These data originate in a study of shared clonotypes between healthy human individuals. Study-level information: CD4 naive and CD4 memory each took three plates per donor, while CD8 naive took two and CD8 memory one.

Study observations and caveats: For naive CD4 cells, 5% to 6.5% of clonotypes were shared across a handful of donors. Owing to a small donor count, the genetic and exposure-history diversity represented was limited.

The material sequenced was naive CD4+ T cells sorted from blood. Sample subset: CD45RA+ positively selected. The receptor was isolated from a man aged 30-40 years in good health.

CDR3 sequence reads: CASSETAGFGTQYF. The CDR3 DNA reads TGCGCCAGCAGTGAGACCGCTGGCTTTGGGACCCAGTACTTC. The chain uses TRBV10-1 and TRBJ2-5; no clear D gene. Germline loops: CDR1 WNHNN, CDR2 SYGVQD (reference sequence). The CDR3 totals 14 residues. Trimming removed 2 bases from V and 7 bases from J, with 14 bases in between.